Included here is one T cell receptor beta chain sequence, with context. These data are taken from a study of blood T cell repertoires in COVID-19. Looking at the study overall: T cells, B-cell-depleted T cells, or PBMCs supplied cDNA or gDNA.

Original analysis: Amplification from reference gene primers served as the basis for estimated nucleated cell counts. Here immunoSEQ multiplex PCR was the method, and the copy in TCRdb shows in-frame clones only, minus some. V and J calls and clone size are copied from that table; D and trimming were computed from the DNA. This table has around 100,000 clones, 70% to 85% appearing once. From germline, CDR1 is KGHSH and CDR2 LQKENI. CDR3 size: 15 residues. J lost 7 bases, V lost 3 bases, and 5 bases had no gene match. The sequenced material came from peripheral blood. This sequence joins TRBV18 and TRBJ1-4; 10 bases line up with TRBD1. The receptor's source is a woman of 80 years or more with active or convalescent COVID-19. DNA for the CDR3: TGTGCCAGCTCACCGGGGACAGGGGAGAGTGAAAAACTGTTTTTT. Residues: CASSPGTGESEKLFF.